This entry concerns a single TCR beta chain. Its antigen is unidentified. The CDR3 has 15 amino acids. Trimming cost V 7 bases and J 3 bases, with 20 bases left between them. Germline lookup yields CDR1 SGHTS and CDR2 YDEGEE. TCRdb's copy holds only in-frame clones and misses some; the assay was immunoSEQ multiplex PCR. The sample lists approximately 10,000 clones; around 95% were seen once. The source of the sample is a study of T cells and Merkel cell carcinoma outcomes. Overall study results and limits: Repertoire plus T-cell density reportedly predicted Merkel cell carcinoma outcomes.

The source of this sequence is a human donor with Merkel cell carcinoma. Sequences were obtained from tumor tissue from Merkel cell carcinoma. The J gene is TRBJ2-7, the V gene TRBV5-8; tentative D call: TRBD1 (5 bases). The CDR3 region is CASVLNPGIDYEQYF. The DNA of the CDR3 is TGTGCCAGCGTGCTCAATCCAGGGATAGACTACGAGCAGTACTTC.